Shown below are 24 T cell receptor beta chains from a single sample sequenced in a study of T-cell memory formation after mild COVID-19. A single record per CDR3 protein comes from TCRdb applying MiXCR to the 5' RACE reads. The sample consists of roughly 350,000 distinct CDR3 sequences, under 25% of them appearing once. Sequenced sample: PBMCs or a T cell subset sorted from them (not recorded which). Receptors originate from an adult woman who had mild COVID-19 (a few samples of this study predate the infection). Cell type and time point are not known.

This clonotype was found a few times. The gene calls are TRBV5-1 and TRBJ1-6, with no clear D. The germline gives CDR1 SGHRS, CDR2 YFSETQ. The CDR3 runs to 15 residues. V gave up 4 bases and J gave up 8 bases, with 16 bases separating them. The CDR3, as DNA: TGCGCCAGCAGCCCCGACGTGGGAGTAGATTCACCCCTCCACTTT. This translates into CASSPDVGVDSPLHF.

The chain couples TRBV4-3 to TRBJ2-1; 10 positions match TRBD2. The V and J ends lost 3 bases and 1 base, in that order; junction bases with no gene match: 3. Germline-derived CDR1 and CDR2 are LGHNA and YSLEER. This CDR3 is built from 16 residues. Written as DNA, the CDR3 is TGCGCCAGCAGCCATTGGACTAGCGGATCCTACAATGAGCAGTTCTTC. It translates to CASSHWTSGSYNEQFF.

CDR3 amino acids: CASRGGSDTEAFF. CDR3 nucleotides: TGTGCCAGCAGAGGGGGATCAGATACTGAAGCTTTCTTT. The gene calls are TRBV7-9 and TRBJ1-1; possible D gene TRBD1, 6 bases. V was pared by 6 bases and J by 5 bases, with 13 bases between. The CDR3 runs 13 residues. Germline-derived CDR1 and CDR2 are SEHNR and FQNEAQ (reference sequence).

This clonotype has a handful of counts. V is TRBV9 and J is TRBJ2-3; 9 bases agree with TRBD1. CDR1 SGDLS and CDR2 YYNGEE come from the germline V gene. V was clipped by 3 bases and J by 5 bases; unmatched bases: 10. CDR3 length equals 16 residues. CDR3 region: CASSAQTGGGGDTQYF. The DNA for the CDR3 is TGTGCCAGCAGCGCCCAGACAGGGGGAGGTGGAGATACGCAGTATTTT. Drawing the rest from reference TRBV9 and TRBJ2-3, the complete variable domain is DSGVTQTPKHLITATGQRVTLRCSPRSGDLSVYWYQQSLDQGLQFLIQYYNGEERAKGNILERFSAQQFPDLHSELNLSSLELGDSALYFCASSAQTGGGGDTQYFGPGTRLTVL.

The CDR3 loop reads CASSLGGLAGDTQYF. The CDR3 DNA reads as TGCGCCAGCAGCTTGGGGGGACTAGCGGGAGATACGCAGTATTTT. This chain connects TRBV5-1 to TRBJ2-3; 12 nucleotides align to TRBD2. The CDR3 has 15 amino acids. J lost 5 bases, V lost 0 bases, and 1 base had no gene match. Germline CDR1 is SGHRS and CDR2 is YFSETQ. The full variable domain, completed using reference TRBV5-1 and TRBJ2-3, is KAGVTQTPRYLIKTRGQQVTLSCSPISGHRSVSWYQQTPGQGLQFLFEYFSETQRNKGNFPGRFSGRQFSNSRSEMNVSTLELGDSALYLCASSLGGLAGDTQYFGPGTRLTVL.

This rearrangement joins TRBV4-2 to TRBJ2-7, with TRBD2 matching over 9 bases. The trim removed 3 bases at V and 3 bases at J, leaving 12 bases unmatched. CDR1 LGHNA and CDR2 YNFKEQ come from the germline V gene. This CDR3 is built from 17 residues. CDR3 protein: CASSQGIFSGSVYEQYF. As DNA, the CDR3 is TGTGCCAGCAGCCAGGGAATTTTTAGCGGGAGTGTCTACGAGCAGTACTTC.

J is TRBJ1-2 and V is TRBV25-1; D may be TRBD1 (6 bases). Trimming took 3 bases from V and 4 from J, leaving 18 bases between them. Germline assignment: CDR1 MGHDK and CDR2 SYGVNS. CDR3 length: 16 amino acids. DNA for the CDR3: TGTGCCAGCAGTGATCCCTTGGGGGGCAGGGGCTATGGCTACACCTTC. This codes for CASSDPLGGRGYGYTF.

This clonotype appeared once. This rearrangement joins TRBV5-6 to TRBJ2-5; 9 nucleotides agree with TRBD1. J gave up 4 bases and V 1 base, and 11 bases lay outside the gene matches. Germline CDR1 and CDR2: SGHDT and YYEEEE. CDR3 length: 17 amino acids. CDR3 coding DNA: TGTGCCAGCAGCTTGAGGCAGGGACAGGGTCTCCCAGAGACCCAGTACTTC. This gives the protein CASSLRQGQGLPETQYF.

This clonotype was observed a few times. The chain uses TRBV24-1 and TRBJ2-2, with D unresolved. V lost 0 bases, J lost 1 base, and 2 bases lay in between. CDR3 size: 14 residues. CDR1 is KGHDR and CDR2 is SFDVKD in the germline V gene. The chain's CDR3 is CATSDLQNTGELFF. CDR3 in DNA: TGTGCCACCAGTGATTTGCAGAACACCGGGGAGCTGTTTTTT.

V is TRBV27 and J is TRBJ1-2; no firm D call. The CDR3 is 13 residues long. Between the trimmed V and J ends, which lost 2 bases and 4 bases, there was a span of 8 bases. Germline CDR1 reads MNHEY; CDR2 reads SMNVEV (reference sequence). CDR3 sequence reads: CASSLNSFYGYTF. CDR3 DNA sequence: TGTGCCAGCAGTTTAAACAGTTTCTATGGCTACACCTTC.

A few counts support this clonotype. The rearrangement uses TRBV30 and TRBJ2-2; D gene uncertain. CDR1 is GTSNPN and CDR2 is SVGIG in the germline V gene (reference sequence). The CDR3 is 13 amino acids. V shed 2 bases and J shed 7 bases, with 11 bases lying between them. CDR3 protein: CAWSWQEVGELFF. The CDR3 nucleotides read TGTGCCTGGAGTTGGCAAGAGGTCGGGGAGCTGTTTTTT.

This rearrangement joins TRBV7-2 to TRBJ2-3; 8 positions match TRBD2. This CDR3 has 17 residues. Germline CDR1 is SGHTA and CDR2 is FQGNSA. The V and J ends lost 5 bases and 0 bases, in that order; junction bases with no gene match: 10. CDR3 protein: CASSRGSGVTSTDTQYF. DNA of the CDR3: TGTGCCAGCAGCCGGGGTAGCGGGGTAACTAGCACAGATACGCAGTATTTT.

This clonotype came up a few times. V usage is TRBV5-5 and J usage is TRBJ2-7; weak D call: TRBD2 (5 bases). This CDR3 is 14 amino acids long. Germline V lookup: CDR1 SGHKS, CDR2 YYEKEE (reference sequence). V lost 4 bases and J 0 bases, leaving 11 bases between the germline ends. This CDR3 is CASSISGSSYEQYF. The CDR3 DNA follows: TGTGCCAGCAGCATAAGCGGATCCTCCTACGAGCAGTACTTC.

This chain connects TRBV4-3 to TRBJ1-1; 7 bases align to TRBD1. V trimming: 3 bases; J trimming: 5 bases; junction bases outside the gene matches: 0. The CDR3 length is 12 residues. Per germline, CDR1 LGHNA and CDR2 YSLEER. CDR3 DNA sequence: TGCGCCAGCAGCCACAGGGGGACTGAAGCTTTCTTT. Protein sequence: CASSHRGTEAFF.

This clonotype came up a few times. The genes are TRBV2 and TRBJ1-5; D ambiguous. The CDR3 sequence is 14 residues long. The V gene's germline CDR1 is SNHLY and CDR2 FYNNEI. With 6 bases removed from V and 7 bases from J, the gap between germline ends came to 16 bases. The CDR3 reads CASRPEIDTQPQHF. CDR3 coding DNA: TGTGCCAGCAGGCCCGAGATTGACACCCAGCCCCAGCATTTT.

The chain uses TRBV2 and TRBJ1-4, with 7 bases fitting TRBD1. CDR3 length: 13 amino acids. Germline V CDR1 and CDR2: SNHLY, FYNNEI. Trimming cost V 9 bases and J 5 bases; bases outside gene matches: 6. The CDR3 here is CASMGQFNEKLFF. The CDR3 coding sequence is TGTGCCAGTATGGGACAGTTCAATGAAAAACTGTTTTTT.

The rearrangement links TRBV24-1 to TRBJ2-7; D assignment may be TRBD1 or TRBD2 (6 bases each). The CDR3 is 14 residues long. The germline gives CDR1 KGHDR, CDR2 SFDVKD. Trimming removed 4 bases at V and 5 bases at J, with 14 bases between. CDR3 in DNA: TGTGCCACCAGTGACCCGCGTCGGGGGCACGAGCAGTACGTC. As protein: CATSDPRRGHEQYV.

This clonotype has only a few counts. The chain is built from TRBV3-1 and TRBJ2-1; possibly TRBD1 for D (7 bases). This CDR3 has 16 residues. Per germline, CDR1 LGHDT and CDR2 YNNKEL (reference sequence). V lost 4 bases to trimming and J lost 7 bases, with 20 bases between them. This CDR3 is CASSRGAGGLWNEQFF. CDR3 coding DNA: TGTGCCAGCAGCCGGGGGGCAGGGGGACTTTGGAATGAGCAGTTCTTC.

This clonotype came up many times. The chain recombines TRBV3-1 with TRBJ2-7; a weak D match, TRBD1 (6 bases). CDR3 size: 13 residues. Trimming shortened V by 4 bases and J by 2 bases, and 9 bases separated the two germline ends. From germline, CDR1 is LGHDT and CDR2 YNNKEL (reference sequence). Written as DNA, the CDR3 is TGTGCCAGCAGCCCCGGACAGACCTACGAGCAGTACTTC. Protein sequence: CASSPGQTYEQYF.

CDR3 region: CASSPPLGEQYF. The CDR3 nucleotides read TGTGCCAGCTCACCACCTTTAGGCGAGCAGTACTTC. The V gene is TRBV18, the J gene TRBJ2-7, with D unclear. The CDR3 extends over 12 amino acids. CDR1 and CDR2 from the germline V gene are KGHSH and LQKENI. Trimming pared 0 bases from V and 6 bases from J, leaving 6 bases between.

This clonotype was found a few times. The J gene is TRBJ1-2, the V gene TRBV4-1, with 9 nucleotides matching TRBD1. This CDR3 region has 15 residues. V shed 2 bases and J 4 bases; nucleotides not matched to a gene: 5. In germline, CDR1 is MGHRA, CDR2 YSYEKL. CDR3 nucleotide sequence: TGCGCCAGCAGCCAAAGACAGGGGGGAGGCTATGGCTACACCTTC. Translating it yields CASSQRQGGGYGYTF.

The gene calls are TRBV27 and TRBJ2-3, with D unclear. This CDR3 contains 13 residues. V was clipped by 6 bases and J by 5 bases, with 12 bases between them. From germline, CDR1 is MNHEY and CDR2 SMNVEV (reference sequence). This CDR3 reads CASSLLAKDTQYF. The CDR3 bases are TGTGCCAGCAGCCTCCTTGCTAAAGATACGCAGTATTTT.

This clonotype was counted only a few times. This sequence joins TRBV6-2 or TRBV6-3 and TRBJ2-7, with a weak D call TRBD1 (6 bases). This CDR3 has 12 amino acids. Trimming stripped 8 bases from V and 3 bases from J, with 11 bases between. Per the germline V gene, CDR1 is MNHEY and CDR2 is SVGEGT. Here the CDR3 reads CASQKGHYEQYF. For the CDR3, the DNA is TGTGCCAGCCAGAAGGGACACTACGAGCAGTACTTC.

The J gene is TRBJ2-4, the V gene TRBV5-5; the D is unclear. The V end was cut by 0 bases, the J end by 7 bases, with 17 bases between. Per the germline V gene, CDR1 is SGHKS and CDR2 is YYEKEE (reference sequence). The CDR3 runs to 16 residues. The CDR3 DNA follows: TGTGCCAGCAGCTTGGGATGGCAGGTCCTGAGGAACATTCAGTACTTC. This sequence encodes CASSLGWQVLRNIQYF. Filled out from reference TRBV5-5 and TRBJ2-4, the complete variable domain reads DAGVTQSPTHLIKTRGQQVTLRCSPISGHKSVSWYQQVLGQGPQFIFQYYEKEERGRGNFPDRFSARQFPNYSSELNVNALLLGDSALYLCASSLGWQVLRNIQYFGAGTRLSVL.